Described below is a single T cell receptor beta chain sequence and its context. What it binds is not known. The CDR3 is made up of 14 amino acids. Looked up from germline, CDR1 is SNHLY and CDR2 is FYNNEI. The V and J ends lost 1 base and 7 bases respectively, with 11 bases between them. The data were obtained in a study of T cells in localized non-small cell lung cancer. Study-wide results and caveats: Density of T cells in blood, when higher, went with longer overall survival. Heterogeneity cannot be ruled out, as sequencing used one tumor region only. Adjacent lung was found to contain a median around 58 of the top 100 tumor clones.

TCRdb's table, derived via immunoSEQ multiplex PCR, lists solely in-frame clones and lacks some. The data contain 37,000 or so clones, 80% to 90% of them singletons. J is TRBJ1-5 and V is TRBV2; D not resolved. This receptor was identified in a woman between 40 and 69 years old with stage I lung adenocarcinoma. The material was peripheral blood, obtained before any cancer treatment. CDR3 sequence: CASSEEAGYQPQHF. The CDR3 DNA is TGTGCCAGCAGTGAAGAGGCGGGTTACCAGCCCCAGCATTTT.